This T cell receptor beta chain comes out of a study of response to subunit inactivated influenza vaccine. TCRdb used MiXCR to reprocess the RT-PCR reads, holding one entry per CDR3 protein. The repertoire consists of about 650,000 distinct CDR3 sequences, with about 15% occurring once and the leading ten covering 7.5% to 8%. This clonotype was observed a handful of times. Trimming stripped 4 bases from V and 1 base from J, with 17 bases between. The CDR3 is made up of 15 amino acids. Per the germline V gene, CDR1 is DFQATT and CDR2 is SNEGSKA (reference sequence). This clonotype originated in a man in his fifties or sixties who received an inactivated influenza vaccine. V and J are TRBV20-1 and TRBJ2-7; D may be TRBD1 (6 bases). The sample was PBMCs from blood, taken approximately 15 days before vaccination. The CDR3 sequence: CSANIDRLISYEQYF. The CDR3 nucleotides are TGCAGTGCTAATATAGACAGGCTGATTTCCTACGAGCAGTACTTC.